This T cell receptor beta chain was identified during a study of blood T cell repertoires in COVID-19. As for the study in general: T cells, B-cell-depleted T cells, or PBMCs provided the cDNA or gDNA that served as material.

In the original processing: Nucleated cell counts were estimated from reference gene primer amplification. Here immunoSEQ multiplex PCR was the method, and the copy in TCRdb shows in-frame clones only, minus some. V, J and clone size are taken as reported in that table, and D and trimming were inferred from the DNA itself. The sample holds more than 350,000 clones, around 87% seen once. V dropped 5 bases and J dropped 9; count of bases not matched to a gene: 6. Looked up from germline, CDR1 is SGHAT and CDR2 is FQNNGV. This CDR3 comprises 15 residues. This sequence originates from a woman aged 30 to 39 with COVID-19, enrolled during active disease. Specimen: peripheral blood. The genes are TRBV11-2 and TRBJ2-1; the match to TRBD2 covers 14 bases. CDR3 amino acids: CASSTTSGRESEQFF. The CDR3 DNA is TGTGCCAGCAGCACGACTAGCGGGAGGGAAAGTGAGCAGTTCTTC.